This TCR beta chain appears in the sequencing data of a study of monozygotic twins with inflammatory bowel disease. From its re-call of the 5' RACE reads, TCRdb lists each CDR3 protein once, without DNA. This table holds a few hundred thousand distinct CDR3 sequences. CDR1 SGHTA and CDR2 FQGTGA come from the germline V gene. The CDR3 totals 15 residues. Sequences were obtained from blood. The J gene is TRBJ2-3, the V gene TRBV7-3; the TCRdb call, TRBD1, lacks DNA for checking. This receptor was taken from a human donor with ulcerative colitis or Crohn's disease, or a healthy co-twin of an affected twin (not recorded which). CDR3 loop: CASSPGGVKTDTQYF.